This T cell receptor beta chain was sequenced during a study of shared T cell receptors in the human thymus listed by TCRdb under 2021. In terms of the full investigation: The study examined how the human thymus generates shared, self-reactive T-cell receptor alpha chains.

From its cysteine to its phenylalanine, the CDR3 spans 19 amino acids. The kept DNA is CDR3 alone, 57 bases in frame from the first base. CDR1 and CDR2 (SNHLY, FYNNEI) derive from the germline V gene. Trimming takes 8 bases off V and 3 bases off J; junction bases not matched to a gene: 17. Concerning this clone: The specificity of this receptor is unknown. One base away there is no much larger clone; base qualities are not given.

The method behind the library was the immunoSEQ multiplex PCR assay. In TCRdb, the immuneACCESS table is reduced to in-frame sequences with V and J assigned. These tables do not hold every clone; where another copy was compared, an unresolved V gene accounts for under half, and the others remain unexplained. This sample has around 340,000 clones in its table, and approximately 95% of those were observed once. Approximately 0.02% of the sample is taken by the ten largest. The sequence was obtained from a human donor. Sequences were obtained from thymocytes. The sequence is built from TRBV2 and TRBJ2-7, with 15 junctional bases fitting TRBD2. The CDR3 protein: CASSRSPGLAGGIFYEQYF. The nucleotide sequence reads TGTGCCAGCTCGAGAAGTCCCGGACTAGCGGGGGGGATATTCTACGAGCAGTACTTC. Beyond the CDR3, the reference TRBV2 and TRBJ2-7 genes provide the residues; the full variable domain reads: EPEVTQTPSHQVTQMGQEVILRCVPISNHLYFYWYRQILGQKVEFLVSFYNNEISEKSEIFDDQFSVERPDGSNFTLKIRSTKLEDSAMYFCASSRSPGLAGGIFYEQYFGPGTRLTVT.